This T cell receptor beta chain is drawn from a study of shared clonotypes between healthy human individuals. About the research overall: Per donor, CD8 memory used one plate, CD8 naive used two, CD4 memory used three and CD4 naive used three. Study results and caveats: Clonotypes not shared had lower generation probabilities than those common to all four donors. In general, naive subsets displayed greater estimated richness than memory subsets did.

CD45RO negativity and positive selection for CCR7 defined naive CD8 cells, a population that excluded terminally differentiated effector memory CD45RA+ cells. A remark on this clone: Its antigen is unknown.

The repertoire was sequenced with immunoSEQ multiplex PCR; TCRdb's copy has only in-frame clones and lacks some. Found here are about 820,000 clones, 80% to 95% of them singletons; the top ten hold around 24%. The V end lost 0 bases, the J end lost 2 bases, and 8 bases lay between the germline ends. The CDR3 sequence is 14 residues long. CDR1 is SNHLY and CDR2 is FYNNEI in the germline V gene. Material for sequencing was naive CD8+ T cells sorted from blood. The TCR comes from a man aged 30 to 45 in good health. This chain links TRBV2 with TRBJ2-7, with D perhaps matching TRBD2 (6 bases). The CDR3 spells CASSEAGEAYEQYF. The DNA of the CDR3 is TGTGCCAGCAGTGAAGCCGGGGAGGCCTACGAGCAGTACTTC.